The T cell receptor (beta chain) under discussion was sequenced for a study of blood T cell repertoires in COVID-19. Germline V gives CDR1 SGDLS, CDR2 YYNGEE. V was trimmed by 2 bases and J by 2 bases, leaving 10 bases between them. There are 14 residues in the CDR3. In the study's own analysis: Reference gene primers were amplified, and this amplification served to estimate nucleated cell counts. Using immunoSEQ multiplex PCR, the repertoire was profiled, and TCRdb retains in-frame clones only, with some absent. The V and J calls and clone size are taken from that table; D and trimming were inferred from the DNA. The sample records approximately 150,000 clones, roughly 89% being singletons.

Input material: peripheral blood. This chain connects TRBV9 to TRBJ1-1; D uncertain. The receptor's source is a woman aged 45-65 years with acute or convalescent COVID-19. The chain's CDR3 is CASSVRGSNTEAFF. DNA for the CDR3: TGTGCCAGCAGCGTCCGAGGTTCCAACACTGAAGCTTTCTTT.